This passage covers 3 T cell receptor beta chains from one sample sequenced in a study of blood T cell repertoires in COVID-19. The data were produced by immunoSEQ multiplex PCR, yet TCRdb's version contains in-frame clones alone and is incomplete. The table records roughly 70,000 clones, about 91% of them present only once. The sequencing input was peripheral blood. These receptors came from a human donor with active COVID-19. The donor label of this sample is uncertain.

The V and J genes are TRBV6-2 or TRBV6-3 and TRBJ2-1, with 9 positions matching TRBD1. Germline V CDR1 and CDR2: MNHEY, SVGEGT. V was pared by 6 bases and J by 5 bases, with 8 bases of the junction left unmatched. The CDR3 has 15 residues. For the CDR3, the DNA is TGTGCCAGCAGCGCCGGGACAGGGCGGCACAATGAGCAGTTCTTC. Translation: CASSAGTGRHNEQFF.

V is TRBV25-1 and J is TRBJ2-2, with TRBD1 as a possible D gene (6 bases). The V and J ends lost 3 bases and 7 bases respectively, with 15 bases between them. Germline values: CDR1 MGHDK, CDR2 SYGVNS. The CDR3 runs to 15 residues. The CDR3: CASSDRVGGYGELFF. The CDR3 DNA reads as TGTGCCAGCAGTGACCGTGTTGGGGGCTACGGGGAGCTGTTTTTT.

The chain employs TRBV7-8 and TRBJ2-3; 7 bases agree with TRBD2. Trimming removed 2 bases from V and 1 base from J; junction bases left unmatched: 0. CDR1 is SGHVS and CDR2 is FQNEAQ in the germline V gene. This CDR3 is built from 14 residues. This CDR3 reads CASSLLAGTDTQYF. The CDR3 DNA is TGTGCCAGCAGCTTACTAGCGGGCACAGATACGCAGTATTTT.